Each of the 25 T cell receptor beta chains below was sequenced from the same sample in a study of blood T cell repertoires in COVID-19. Repertoires were generated with immunoSEQ multiplex PCR, while TCRdb's copy carries only in-frame clones and drops some. Seen here are more than 100,000 clones, less than 90% observed once, and the top ten hold approximately 6.2%. Material for sequencing was peripheral blood. Every receptor here comes from a human donor in a cohort sampled during active COVID-19.

Only a few counts were recorded for this clone. V and J are TRBV10-3 and TRBJ2-3; 14 nucleotides match TRBD2. This CDR3 is 15 amino acids long. Losses at the gene ends were 11 bases for V and 3 bases for J; bases not matched to a gene: 7. Germline loops: CDR1 ENHRY, CDR2 SYGVKD. CDR3 sequence reads: CAVTSGGAVTDTQYF. The DNA for the CDR3 is TGTGCCGTGACTAGCGGGGGGGCTGTGACAGATACGCAGTATTTT.

The chain has TRBV7-9 and TRBJ1-6; D may be TRBD1 (5 bases). The CDR3 totals 16 residues. Looked up from germline, CDR1 is SEHNR and CDR2 is FQNEAQ (reference sequence). Deletions cut 4 bases from V and 9 bases from J, with 19 bases between. The chain's CDR3 is CASSSRLRDSSSPLHF. As DNA, the CDR3 is TGTGCCAGCAGCTCCAGACTCAGGGATAGTAGTTCACCCCTCCACTTT.

In the case of this clone: Germline is not matched at one junction end, which may reflect a read error. The rearrangement joins TRBV18 to TRBJ2-1, with 11 positions matching TRBD2. From germline, CDR1 is KGHSH and CDR2 LQKENI. The CDR3 totals 16 residues. CDR3 DNA: TGTGCCAGCTCACTATCGGGACTAGCGGACTACGATGAGCAGTTCTTC. This gives the protein CASSLSGLADYDEQFF.

V usage is TRBV7-2 and J usage is TRBJ2-1, with 8 positions matching TRBD1. Germline V CDR1 and CDR2: SGHTA, FQGNSA. J was trimmed by 2 bases and V by 5 bases; bases with no gene match: 5. CDR3 size: 15 residues. DNA for the CDR3: TGTGCCAGCAGCCCTGACAGGGGCCCCTACAATGAGCAGTTCTTC. It encodes CASSPDRGPYNEQFF.

Only one count was recorded for this clone. The CDR3 loop is CASSLGAGSYNEQFF. CDR3 DNA sequence: TGTGCCAGCAGCTTAGGTGCGGGGTCCTACAATGAGCAGTTCTTC. This sequence joins TRBV7-9 and TRBJ2-1, with a possible D match to TRBD2 (6 bases). CDR3 length: 15 residues. V dropped 1 base and J dropped 1 base, with 8 bases sitting between them. CDR1 SEHNR and CDR2 FQNEAQ come from the germline V gene (reference sequence).

This chain links TRBV2 with TRBJ2-7; tentatively, D is TRBD1 (5 bases). The length of the CDR3 is 16 residues. The germline V gene has CDR1 SNHLY and CDR2 FYNNEI. The V end lost 7 bases, the J end lost 0 bases, and 19 bases lay between the germline ends. The chain's CDR3 is CASMYRSTSPSYEQYF. CDR3 DNA sequence: TGTGCCAGCATGTACAGGTCCACTTCCCCCTCCTACGAGCAGTACTTC.

The gene calls are TRBV11-2 and TRBJ2-2, with D possibly TRBD2 on 5 matching bases. This CDR3 has 15 amino acids. V lost 4 bases and J lost 1, with 10 bases in between. Germline V gives CDR1 SGHAT, CDR2 FQNNGV. The CDR3: CASSSLAGNTGELFF. The CDR3 DNA reads as TGTGCCAGCAGCTCGCTGGCGGGGAACACCGGGGAGCTGTTTTTT.

This chain joins TRBV9 and TRBJ2-2; D perhaps matches TRBD2 (5 bases). The CDR3 covers 16 residues. Trimming removed 4 bases from V and 1 base from J, with 14 bases in between. Germline assignment: CDR1 SGDLS and CDR2 YYNGEE. CDR3 protein: CASSPDSLGNTGELFF. In nucleotides, the CDR3 is TGTGCCAGCAGCCCAGACTCACTAGGGAACACCGGGGAGCTGTTTTTT. Drawing the rest from reference TRBV9 and TRBJ2-2, the complete variable domain is DSGVTQTPKHLITATGQRVTLRCSPRSGDLSVYWYQQSLDQGLQFLIQYYNGEERAKGNILERFSAQQFPDLHSELNLSSLELGDSALYFCASSPDSLGNTGELFFGEGSRLTVL.

V gene TRBV24-1 combines with J gene TRBJ2-1; 7 bases map to TRBD2. Germline V lookup: CDR1 KGHDR, CDR2 SFDVKD. The CDR3 loop spans 16 amino acids. The V gene end was trimmed by 4 bases and the J gene end by 7 bases; junction bases not matched to a gene: 12. CDR3 coding DNA: TGTGCCACCAGTGACTACTCCGGGGAGGGGTGGAATGAGCAGTTCTTC. Its translation: CATSDYSGEGWNEQFF.

The genes are TRBV29-1 and TRBJ2-3; 7 bases map to TRBD1. CDR1 and CDR2 (germline): SQVTM, ANQGSEA. The CDR3 runs to 13 residues. After removal of 4 bases from V and 5 bases from J, the junction contained 6 bases not matched to a gene. DNA for the CDR3: TGCAGCGTTGGACAGGGAAAGAGAGATACGCAGTATTTT. It translates to CSVGQGKRDTQYF.

The chain has TRBV5-1 and TRBJ2-1; no clear D gene. Germline V gene lookup returns CDR1 SGHRS and CDR2 YFSETQ. The V gene lost 0 bases and the J gene lost 0 bases, with 7 bases spanning the gap. The CDR3 covers 15 residues. The CDR3 nucleotides read TGCGCCAGCAGCTTGGATACAGCCTCCTACAATGAGCAGTTCTTC. This encodes CASSLDTASYNEQFF.

V usage is TRBV7-2 and J usage is TRBJ1-1; the D gene is possibly TRBD1 (5 bases). The CDR3 consists of 17 residues. The V gene's germline CDR1 is SGHTA and CDR2 FQGNSA. V was pared by 2 bases and J by 1 base, with 17 bases between. This chain's CDR3 is CASSLSRLGGANTEAFF. The CDR3 nucleotides read TGTGCCAGCAGCTTATCAAGGCTAGGAGGGGCGAACACTGAAGCTTTCTTT.

This chain joins TRBV19 and TRBJ2-5; a possible D gene is TRBD2 (7 bases). Trimming stripped 4 bases from V and 0 bases from J, with 12 bases between. Germline V gene data show CDR1 as LNHDA and CDR2 as SQIVND (reference sequence). There are 15 residues in the CDR3. CDR3 protein: CASSKGGRYQETQYF. The CDR3 bases are TGTGCCAGTAGTAAGGGGGGGCGGTACCAAGAGACCCAGTACTTC.

The CDR3 DNA sequence: TGTGCCAGCAGCCAACAAGCGGGAGGAGGTAATGAGCAGTTCTTC. This encodes CASSQQAGGGNEQFF. The chain recombines TRBV14 with TRBJ2-1; TRBD2 matches at 9 bases. V lost 2 bases to trimming and J lost 7 bases; unmatched junction nucleotides: 6. The germline V gene has CDR1 SGHDN and CDR2 FVKESK. The CDR3 is 15 residues long.

This clone was observed once. The chain recombines TRBV11-2 with TRBJ1-1, with D possibly matching TRBD1 (6 bases). The CDR3 spans 14 residues. Per germline, CDR1 SGHAT and CDR2 FQNNGV. The germline V and J ends were trimmed by 5 bases and 3 bases, with 13 bases remaining between them. The CDR3 nucleotides are TGTGCCAGCAGCCCGCCTGGACAGTACACTGAAGCTTTCTTT. Its protein product is CASSPPGQYTEAFF.

This clone was seen just once. The CDR3 nucleotides are TGCGCCAGCCGACGGGCCGGGGTTCAAAGTGGCGGTGGGGAGCAGTTCTTC. Amino acids: CASRRAGVQSGGGEQFF. The chain joins TRBV5-1 to TRBJ2-1, with D possibly matching TRBD2 (5 bases). The CDR3 sequence is 17 residues long. Germline-derived CDR1 and CDR2 are SGHRS and YFSETQ. Trimming removed 7 bases at V and 10 bases at J, with 30 bases between. Supplemented by reference TRBV5-1 and TRBJ2-1, the full variable domain reads KAGVTQTPRYLIKTRGQQVTLSCSPISGHRSVSWYQQTPGQGLQFLFEYFSETQRNKGNFPGRFSGRQFSNSRSEMNVSTLELGDSALYLCASRRAGVQSGGGEQFFGPGTRLTVL.

The rearrangement joins TRBV19 to TRBJ1-1; D ambiguous. The CDR3 spans 14 residues. The germline CDR1 and CDR2 sequences are LNHDA and SQIVND (reference sequence). V was clipped by 1 base and J by 1 base, with 7 bases between them. Written as DNA, the CDR3 is TGTGCCAGTAGTATAGTACCAGGGAACACTGAAGCTTTCTTT. The encoded protein is CASSIVPGNTEAFF.

The V and J genes are TRBV6-6 and TRBJ1-1; 7 bases match TRBD1. V shed 1 base and J 6 bases; nucleotides not matched to a gene: 11. This CDR3 is built from 16 residues. Germline CDR1 and CDR2: MNHNY and SVGAGI (reference sequence). CDR3 sequence: CASSYWGTGDGSEAFF. The CDR3 DNA sequence: TGTGCCAGCAGTTACTGGGGAACAGGGGATGGGTCTGAAGCTTTCTTT.

This chain uses TRBV28 with TRBJ2-1; the match to TRBD2 covers 12 bases. Losses at the gene ends were 7 bases for V and 7 bases for J; bases not matched to a gene: 5. Germline CDR1 reads MDHEN; CDR2 reads SYDVKM. There are 14 residues in the CDR3. The CDR3 here is CASNLAGGPNEQFF. CDR3 nucleotide sequence: TGTGCCAGCAACCTAGCGGGAGGGCCAAATGAGCAGTTCTTC.

The V and J genes are TRBV7-2 and TRBJ2-1, with D unclear. Germline CDR1 and CDR2: SGHTA and FQGNSA. The CDR3 totals 13 residues. V was cut by 1 base and J by 6 bases, with 7 bases left in between. The CDR3 nucleotides read TGTGCCAGCAGCTTAGAAGAGTCCAATGAGCAGTTCTTC. This sequence encodes CASSLEESNEQFF.

V is TRBV15 and J is TRBJ2-5, with TRBD2 as a possible D gene (6 bases). The CDR3 runs to 13 residues. Germline V gene lookup returns CDR1 LNHNV and CDR2 YYDKDF (reference sequence). V was cut by 1 base and J by 9 bases, with 12 bases left in between. The CDR3 DNA follows: TGTGCCACCAGCAGAGGCCGGGAGCGTGCCCAGTACTTC. Translated, it gives CATSRGRERAQYF.

This clone has only one observation. The genes are TRBV29-1 and TRBJ2-7; 7 bases map to TRBD1. The CDR3 totals 12 residues. V lost 4 bases and J lost 0; bases outside the gene matches: 0. Germline V CDR1 and CDR2: SQVTM, ANQGSEA. The CDR3 coding sequence is TGCAGCGTTGGGGACAGCTCCTACGAGCAGTACTTC. Its translation: CSVGDSSYEQYF.

J is TRBJ2-7 and V is TRBV29-1; 7 bases are shared with TRBD1. This CDR3 has 11 residues. Germline loops: CDR1 SQVTM, CDR2 ANQGSEA. V lost 3 bases, J lost 10 bases, and 6 bases stayed unmatched. DNA of the CDR3: TGCAGCGTTGAGGCAGGGGGATATCAGTACTTC. Translation gives CSVEAGGYQYF.

About this clone: Other nucleotide sequences from this sample produce the same CDR3. CDR3 sequence (DNA): TGTGCCAGCAGTTTCTTGACAGGGGATAGCAATCAGCCCCAGCATTTT. It translates to CASSFLTGDSNQPQHF. The V gene is TRBV28, the J gene TRBJ1-5; 8 bases map to TRBD1. Germline V gene data show CDR1 as MDHEN and CDR2 as SYDVKM. This CDR3 region has 16 residues. Trimming at V came to 3 bases and at J to 0 bases, leaving 4 bases not matched to a gene. The full variable domain, completed using reference TRBV28 and TRBJ1-5, is DVKVTQSSRYLVKRTGEKVFLECVQDMDHENMFWYRQDPGLGLRLIYFSYDVKMKEKGDIPEGYSVSREKKERFSLILESASTNQTSMYLCASSFLTGDSNQPQHFGDGTRLSIL.

This chain connects TRBV28 to TRBJ2-3; D might be TRBD2 (5 bases). The V gene's germline CDR1 is MDHEN and CDR2 SYDVKM. Trimming removed 3 bases from V and 4 bases from J, with 14 bases in between. The CDR3 is made up of 15 amino acids. This CDR3 reads CASSFTTSFADTQYF. The CDR3 DNA follows: TGTGCCAGCAGTTTTACCACTAGTTTCGCAGATACGCAGTATTTT. The full variable domain, rest sourced from reference TRBV28 and TRBJ2-3, is DVKVTQSSRYLVKRTGEKVFLECVQDMDHENMFWYRQDPGLGLRLIYFSYDVKMKEKGDIPEGYSVSREKKERFSLILESASTNQTSMYLCASSFTTSFADTQYFGPGTRLTVL.